A single sample gave rise to the 7 T cell receptor beta chains below, sequenced in a study of blood T cells in healthy people across ages. Combining a sample-barcoded 5' primer with a J-beta primer mix, a second PCR ran for about 7 to 11 cycles. TCRdb recomputed calls from the 5' RACE reads with MiXCR, one row per CDR3 protein. Of 1.5 million to 2 million distinct CDR3 sequences detected, around half appear once; the ten largest clones hold approximately 2.1%. What was sequenced was blood. The receptors were gathered from a woman in her 40s in good health.

This rearrangement joins TRBV5-1 to TRBJ1-1; perhaps TRBD1 as D (6 bases). The ends were cut back, 6 bases at V and 4 bases at J, with 10 bases in the middle. CDR1 SGHRS and CDR2 YFSETQ come from the germline V gene. The CDR3 has 12 residues. The CDR3 spells CASKDSGTEAFF. CDR3 nucleotides: TGCGCCAGCAAGGACAGCGGCACTGAAGCTTTCTTT. The entire variable domain, with the rest obtained from reference TRBV5-1 and TRBJ1-1, is as follows: KAGVTQTPRYLIKTRGQQVTLSCSPISGHRSVSWYQQTPGQGLQFLFEYFSETQRNKGNFPGRFSGRQFSNSRSEMNVSTLELGDSALYLCASKDSGTEAFFGQGTRLTVV.

This clonotype was seen only a few times. The V call is TRBV4-2, the J call TRBJ2-1, with D perhaps matching TRBD2 (7 bases). The CDR3 totals 15 residues. In germline, CDR1 is LGHNA, CDR2 YNFKEQ. The V gene lost 1 base and the J gene lost 9 bases, with 16 bases spanning the gap. CDR3 sequence: CASSQVEGGRLEQFF. The CDR3 DNA is TGTGCCAGCAGCCAAGTTGAGGGGGGGCGTCTTGAGCAGTTCTTC.

This chain uses TRBV24-1 with TRBJ2-5, with TRBD2 as a possible D gene (6 bases). Germline CDR1 is KGHDR and CDR2 is SFDVKD. The CDR3 has 16 residues. The V and J ends lost 3 bases and 2 bases respectively, with 15 bases between them. Here the CDR3 DNA reads TGTGCCACCAGTGATCCCGTCGGAGGGGAGCAAGAGACCCAGTACTTC. This sequence encodes CATSDPVGGEQETQYF.

The chain recombines TRBV6-2 or TRBV6-3 with TRBJ2-3; TRBD2 matches at 11 bases. This CDR3 is 17 amino acids long. The junction had 7 bases not matched to a gene; V was cut back by 4 bases and J by 1 base. Germline CDR1 reads MNHEY; CDR2 reads SVGEGT. The DNA for the CDR3 is TGTGCCAGCAGTTCCGGTAGACTAGCGGGGCGCACAGATACGCAGTATTTT. Amino acids: CASSSGRLAGRTDTQYF.

The rearrangement uses TRBV20-1 and TRBJ2-5; TRBD1 agrees at 9 bases. CDR3 size: 15 residues. Trimming removed 6 bases from V and 4 bases from J; junction bases left unmatched: 12. Germline values: CDR1 DFQATT, CDR2 SNEGSKA (reference sequence). Here the CDR3 DNA reads TGCAGTGCCATTGATAACAGGGGGCCGCTAGAGACCCAGTACTTC. As protein: CSAIDNRGPLETQYF.

The table lists this clonotype with a few counts. The DNA of the CDR3 is TGCAGCGTCCGACAGGGTGTCGCCTACGAGCAGTACTTC. It yields the protein CSVRQGVAYEQYF. V is TRBV29-1 and J is TRBJ2-7, with 7 nucleotides matching TRBD1. CDR1 SQVTM and CDR2 ANQGSEA come from the germline V gene. This CDR3 comprises 13 residues. The V and J ends lost 6 bases and 2 bases, in that order; junction bases with no gene match: 7.

In its sample, this clonotype was seen once. V is TRBV20-1 and J is TRBJ1-2; unclear D gene. Germline V lookup: CDR1 DFQATT, CDR2 SNEGSKA (reference sequence). The CDR3 is 12 residues long. The V end was cut by 3 bases, the J end by 9 bases, with 14 bases between. The CDR3 coding sequence is TGCAGTGCTAGTGGCAGAGGTACAAGCTACACCTTC. Protein sequence: CSASGRGTSYTF.